This TCR beta chain originates from a study of graft-versus-host responses after intestinal transplantation. The length of the CDR3 is 17 residues. The germline CDR1 and CDR2 sequences are MNHEY and SMNVEV (reference sequence). V dropped 3 bases and J dropped 1; count of bases not matched to a gene: 11. Clones were read by immunoSEQ multiplex PCR, and TCRdb kept only the in-frame ones, dropping some. The data show around 26,000 clones, with roughly 94% seen just once and about 0.56% held by the top ten. This sequence joins TRBV27 and TRBJ1-2; 7 bases align to TRBD1. Sequenced material: PBMCs, taken 156 days after intestinal transplant. This receptor was taken from a human patient who received an intestinal transplant, so some T cells may come from the graft donor. The CDR3 sequence: CASSFAGQELFNYGYTF. The CDR3 bases are TGTGCCAGCAGTTTCGCCGGACAGGAGTTATTTAACTATGGCTACACCTTC.